This paragraph covers one T cell receptor beta chain sequence. Trimming removed 7 bases from V and 4 bases from J; junction bases left unmatched: 17. Germline V gene lookup returns CDR1 ENHRY and CDR2 SYGVKD. The CDR3 consists of 17 residues. This specimen comes from a study of blood T cell repertoires in COVID-19. Looking at the study overall: Sources were T cells, B-cell-depleted T cells, or PBMCs; the material itself was cDNA or gDNA.

Participant age was roughly 18 to 90 years, and participants resided in around 24 US areas. The method was immunoSEQ multiplex PCR; TCRdb's version includes in-frame clones alone and lacks a portion of them. The top ten clones hold around 15% of a sample with fewer than 300,000 clones, 85% to 90% of them seen once. The TCR comes from a man younger than 35 who had recovered from COVID-19. V is TRBV10-3 and J is TRBJ1-1; 8 positions agree with TRBD1. The sequencing input was PBMCs or T cells enriched from blood (not recorded which). For the CDR3, the DNA is TGTGCCATCAAGGAAGGACAGGGCGAATCTAGGTTCACTGAAGCTTTCTTT. Its translation is CAIKEGQGESRFTEAFF.